These 23 T cell receptor beta chains were all obtained from the same sample, sequenced in a study of T-cell memory formation after mild COVID-19. TCRdb called the 5' RACE reads again in MiXCR, with one record for every CDR3 protein. The data hold 150,000 to 200,000 distinct CDR3 sequences, with roughly 11% observed a single time. Input material: PBMCs or a T cell subset sorted from them (not recorded which). The receptor set was obtained from a man younger than 35 who had mild COVID-19 (a few samples of this study predate the infection). Cell type and time point are not known.

This clonotype was observed at least ten times. V gene TRBV5-1 combines with J gene TRBJ2-5; 11 bases match TRBD1. Germline CDR1 SGHRS, CDR2 YFSETQ. The length of the CDR3 is 15 residues. Germline trimming cut 4 bases from V and 5 bases from J; bases unmatched to any gene: 7. The CDR3 bases are TGCGCCAGCAGCCCAGGACAGGGGGCACGGGAGACCCAGTACTTC. Its translation is CASSPGQGARETQYF.

In its sample, this clonotype was seen a few times. The rearrangement joins TRBV5-1 to TRBJ1-6, with 10 bases lining up with TRBD1. This CDR3 comprises 16 residues. The junction had 3 bases not matched to a gene; V was cut back by 2 bases and J by 4 bases. Germline V lookup: CDR1 SGHRS, CDR2 YFSETQ. As DNA, the CDR3 is TGCGCCAGCAGCTTATGGACAGGGGGTTATAATTCACCCCTCCACTTT. It translates to CASSLWTGGYNSPLHF.

This clonotype was picked up a small number of times. The chain links TRBV7-9 to TRBJ2-4; D assignment may be TRBD1 or TRBD2 (6 bases each). Germline loops: CDR1 SEHNR, CDR2 FQNEAQ (reference sequence). The CDR3 runs 13 residues. Trimming pared 5 bases from V and 6 bases from J, leaving 11 bases between. In nucleotides, the CDR3 is TGTGCCAGCAGCCGGGGGCAAAGAAACATTCAGTACTTC. Its protein is CASSRGQRNIQYF.

The chain combines TRBV28 with TRBJ2-3; perhaps TRBD2 as D (5 bases). The germline V and J ends were trimmed by 4 bases and 1 base, with 12 bases remaining between them. The CDR3 totals 15 residues. CDR1 and CDR2 (germline): MDHEN, SYDVKM. The CDR3 DNA reads TGTGCCAGCAGTTCCGGGGATTTGGGCACAGATACGCAGTATTTT. It is translated as CASSSGDLGTDTQYF.

Only a few counts were recorded for this clonotype. The chain uses TRBV5-1 and TRBJ2-7, with D possibly being TRBD1 or TRBD2 (5 bases each). V was cut by 4 bases and J by 9 bases, with 20 bases left in between. Germline CDR1 reads SGHRS; CDR2 reads YFSETQ. The CDR3 loop spans 14 amino acids. The CDR3 here is CASSMGEFRAAQYV. The CDR3 DNA reads as TGCGCCAGCAGCATGGGGGAATTTAGGGCCGCGCAGTACGTC.

The rearrangement links TRBV7-8 to TRBJ2-3; 7 bases line up with TRBD2. The V gene end was trimmed by 4 bases and the J gene end by 3 bases; junction bases not matched to a gene: 7. This CDR3 contains 15 residues. Germline CDR1 is SGHVS and CDR2 is FQNEAQ. The CDR3 is CASSSLAGGTDTQYF. CDR3 bases: TGTGCCAGCAGCTCCCTGGCCGGGGGGACAGATACGCAGTATTTT.

The table lists this clonotype with a few counts. The chain has TRBV6-1 and TRBJ1-1; TRBD1 might be the D (6 bases). CDR1 is MNHNS and CDR2 is SASEGT in the germline V gene. V lost 6 bases and J 10 bases, leaving 21 bases between the germline ends. This CDR3 region has 14 residues. The CDR3 bases are TGTGCCAGCAGCGACGGGACACCGATACGGGGAGCTTTCTTT. This gives the protein CASSDGTPIRGAFF.

This clonotype was detected ten times or more. The chain combines TRBV5-1 with TRBJ2-1; possible D gene TRBD2, 6 bases. The germline V gene encodes CDR1 SGHRS and CDR2 YFSETQ. The CDR3 covers 14 residues. The V end lost 6 bases, the J end lost 7 bases, and 17 bases lay between the germline ends. In nucleotides, the CDR3 is TGCGCCAGCACCAGCGCCGGGGCGGGGAATGAGCAGTTCTTC. Its translation: CASTSAGAGNEQFF.

The CDR3 DNA is TGCGCCAGCAGGCGCCAGGGGTCGGGGTTAGGCTACACCTTC. It is translated as CASRRQGSGLGYTF. The chain recombines TRBV4-1 with TRBJ1-2; D perhaps matches TRBD1 (6 bases). The ends were cut back, 6 bases at V and 8 bases at J, with 19 bases in the middle. The CDR3 sequence is 14 residues long. Germline V gene lookup returns CDR1 MGHRA and CDR2 YSYEKL.

This clonotype turned up a few times. The V gene is TRBV7-8, the J gene TRBJ1-1; D gene ambiguous. There are 14 residues in the CDR3. The germline gives CDR1 SGHVS, CDR2 FQNEAQ. Trimming removed 6 bases from V and 4 bases from J, with 15 bases in between. The CDR3 nucleotides read TGTGCCAGCAGGGTGTTGCGGGAGGGCACTGAAGCTTTCTTT. Protein: CASRVLREGTEAFF.

This clonotype was seen repeatedly, ten times or more. The chain has TRBV29-1 and TRBJ2-7, with D perhaps matching TRBD1 (6 bases). V lost 7 bases and J lost 4, with 17 bases in between. The germline V gene encodes CDR1 SQVTM and CDR2 ANQGSEA. This CDR3 region has 13 residues. In nucleotides, the CDR3 is TGCAGCGCAGAGGTCGGCAGGGGTTACGAGCAGTACTTC. Translated, it gives CSAEVGRGYEQYF.

V is TRBV27 and J is TRBJ1-6; D uncertain. CDR1 is MNHEY, CDR2 SMNVEV, per germline (reference sequence). V gave up 7 bases and J gave up 5 bases, with 12 bases separating them. The CDR3 spans 14 residues. The CDR3 bases are TGTGCCAGCACCACGATAAGGAATAATTCACCCCTCCACTTT. It codes for CASTTIRNNSPLHF.

In this sample, this clonotype turned up a few times. The chain couples TRBV29-1 to TRBJ2-5; D may match TRBD1 or TRBD2 (5 bases each). Germline V CDR1 and CDR2: SQVTM, ANQGSEA. The germline V and J ends were trimmed by 6 bases and 1 base, with 12 bases remaining between them. CDR3 length: 13 amino acids. The CDR3 loop is CSVAGTRQETQYF. In nucleotides, the CDR3 is TGCAGCGTCGCCGGGACCCGCCAAGAGACCCAGTACTTC.

This clonotype was counted between two and nine times. The chain couples TRBV7-2 to TRBJ1-5; 8 positions match TRBD1. The CDR3 contains 16 residues. The J segment lost 1 base and the V segment lost 5 bases, leaving 7 bases of the junction unmatched. Germline V gene sequence: CDR1 SGHTA, CDR2 FQGNSA. The CDR3 protein is CASSPSDRVSNQPQHF. In DNA, the CDR3 is TGTGCCAGCAGCCCTTCGGACAGGGTCAGCAATCAGCCCCAGCATTTT. The variable domain in full, completed from reference TRBV7-2 and TRBJ1-5, reads GAGVSQSPSNKVTEKGKDVELRCDPISGHTALYWYRQSLGQGLEFLIYFQGNSAPDKSGLPSDRFSAERTGGSVSTLTIQRTQQEDSAVYLCASSPSDRVSNQPQHFGDGTRLSIL.

This clonotype was recorded at least ten times. This chain uses TRBV5-1 with TRBJ1-2; D is uncertain. CDR3 length: 11 residues. The germline gives CDR1 SGHRS, CDR2 YFSETQ. V lost 7 bases and J 8 bases, leaving 12 bases between the germline ends. CDR3 DNA sequence: TGCGCCAGCCGGATTGATGGGGGCTACACCTTC. It encodes CASRIDGGYTF. Full variable domain (remainder filled in from reference TRBV5-1 and TRBJ1-2): KAGVTQTPRYLIKTRGQQVTLSCSPISGHRSVSWYQQTPGQGLQFLFEYFSETQRNKGNFPGRFSGRQFSNSRSEMNVSTLELGDSALYLCASRIDGGYTFGSGTRLTVV.

This clonotype was counted a few times. This chain joins TRBV6-5 and TRBJ2-3; D remains ambiguous. Trimming shortened V by 2 bases and J by 7 bases, and 16 bases separated the two germline ends. The CDR3 is 15 amino acids. Germline values: CDR1 MNHEY, CDR2 SVGAGI. CDR3 in DNA: TGTGCCAGCAGTTACGCCCGAAACACCCCACATACGCAGTATTTT. Residues: CASSYARNTPHTQYF.

In this sample, this clonotype turned up a few times. The CDR3 DNA reads as TGCGCCAGCAGCTTGACTCCGGGGACCCAGTACTTC. This encodes CASSLTPGTQYF. The chain couples TRBV5-1 to TRBJ2-5; no reliable D call. The CDR3 spans 12 residues. CDR1 is SGHRS, CDR2 YFSETQ, per germline. Trimming shortened V by 1 base and J by 7 bases, and 8 bases separated the two germline ends.

This clonotype was seen a handful of times. The chain joins TRBV4-1 to TRBJ2-4, with 7 bases identical to TRBD2. After removal of 2 bases from V and 2 bases from J, the junction contained 9 bases not matched to a gene. CDR3 size: 17 residues. Germline V gives CDR1 MGHRA, CDR2 YSYEKL. In DNA, the CDR3 is TGCGCCAGCAGCCAACTACCCGGGGGGACGTCCAAAAACATTCAGTACTTC. Protein: CASSQLPGGTSKNIQYF.

Note on this clonotype: Relative to the germline gene, one junction end is altered; a read error may explain this. The chain is built from TRBV20-1 and TRBJ1-5; possible D gene TRBD1, 5 bases. This CDR3 spans 15 amino acids. The germline V gene has CDR1 DFQATT and CDR2 SNEGSKA (reference sequence). The CDR3 DNA follows: TGCAGTGCTAGAGCAACCGGGACTCTGGATCAGCCCCAGCCTTTT. Amino acid sequence: CSARATGTLDQPQPF.

This clonotype was detected many times. The chain combines TRBV25-1 with TRBJ2-3; 8 nucleotides match TRBD2. Trimming at V came to 3 bases and at J to 4 bases, leaving 15 bases not matched to a gene. Germline V gives CDR1 MGHDK, CDR2 SYGVNS. The CDR3 totals 18 residues. The CDR3 DNA is TGTGCCAGCAGTGATGGGGGGCCTGGCGGGGGGTTCGCAGATACGCAGTATTTT. Residues: CASSDGGPGGGFADTQYF.

As regards this clonotype: Just one base apart from a much larger clone, this may be a read error. DNA for the CDR3: TGCGCCAGCAGCTTGGTCGACAGGGCTAAGCCCCAGCATTTT. The encoded protein is CASSLVDRAKPQHF. The chain couples TRBV5-1 to TRBJ1-5, with 7 bases matching TRBD1. V was clipped by 0 bases and J by 8 bases; unmatched bases: 5. CDR3 length: 14 amino acids. Germline CDR1 and CDR2: SGHRS and YFSETQ.

The chain recombines TRBV4-2 with TRBJ2-1; the match to TRBD2 covers 16 bases. V lost 4 bases to trimming and J lost 9 bases; unmatched junction nucleotides: 9. The CDR3 has 17 residues. From germline, CDR1 is LGHNA and CDR2 YNFKEQ. The CDR3 sequence is CASSLPGLAGGPREQFF. As DNA, the CDR3 is TGTGCCAGCAGCCTCCCGGGACTAGCGGGGGGGCCGCGTGAGCAGTTCTTC.

This clonotype showed up just a few times. The V and J genes are TRBV9 and TRBJ2-1; tentatively, D is TRBD2 (5 bases). CDR3 length: 15 residues. Trimming pared 3 bases from V and 0 bases from J, leaving 10 bases between. Germline V CDR1 and CDR2: SGDLS, YYNGEE. CDR3 in amino acids: CASSALGLSYNEQFF. The CDR3, as DNA: TGTGCCAGCAGCGCACTAGGACTCTCCTACAATGAGCAGTTCTTC.